The clone carrying this TCR beta chain has just a few counts. The record originates from a study of CD8+ T cells in alopecia areata. Treatment given: oral pan-JAK inhibitor, 5-10 mg twice daily. Reverse transcribed after extraction, RNA yielded cDNA as the sequencing template. Only in-frame clones appear in the TCRdb table, and some are missing; sequencing was by immunoSEQ multiplex PCR. The repertoire holds under 200,000 clones, with approximately 65% as singletons. Source: CD4+ T cells sorted from blood, taken at week 4, from a patient treated with tofacitinib. This clonotype originated in a human donor with alopecia areata.

As DNA, the CDR3 is TGTGCCAGCAGCGTAGGGGGGTTCGACTACACCTTC. As protein: CASSVGGFDYTF. V gene TRBV9 combines with J gene TRBJ1-2; TRBD1 might be the D (5 bases). Trimming removed 0 bases at V and 10 bases at J, with 10 bases between. Germline-derived CDR1 and CDR2 are SGDLS and YYNGEE. This CDR3 is 12 amino acids long.